The present entry profiles one T cell receptor beta chain with its context. This specimen comes from a study of shared clonotypes between healthy human individuals. Germline lookup yields CDR1 SGHTA and CDR2 FQGNSA. The CDR3 length is 15 residues. V shed 1 base and J 4 bases; nucleotides not matched to a gene: 2. Only in-frame clones appear in the TCRdb table, and some are missing; sequencing was by immunoSEQ multiplex PCR. The data contain 450,000 to 600,000 clones, roughly 78% of them singletons. The source of this sequence is a woman aged 40 to 50 in good health. Some clones in this sample may be carry-over from other donors' samples. The rearrangement joins TRBV7-2 to TRBJ2-1, with 9 bases identical to TRBD1. Sequenced: PBMCs. The CDR3 loop is CASSLGQGVYNEQFF. The DNA of the CDR3 is TGTGCCAGCAGCTTAGGACAGGGGGTGTACAATGAGCAGTTCTTC. Supplemented by reference TRBV7-2 and TRBJ2-1, the full variable domain reads GAGVSQSPSNKVTEKGKDVELRCDPISGHTALYWYRQSLGQGLEFLIYFQGNSAPDKSGLPSDRFSAERTGGSVSTLTIQRTQQEDSAVYLCASSLGQGVYNEQFFGPGTRLTVL.